This is a list of T cell receptor beta chains from one sample in a study of blood T cell repertoires in COVID-19. TCRdb's table, derived via immunoSEQ multiplex PCR, lists solely in-frame clones and lacks some. This repertoire shows some 170,000 clones, 84% found once; its top ten account for approximately 14%. The specimen sequenced was PBMCs or T cells enriched from blood (not recorded which). Receptors originate from a man between 50 and 59 years old who had recovered from COVID-19. Both conserved end residues are trimmed from each CDR3.

v_call cdr3_aa
TRBV12-3/TRBV12-4 ASSIPQGALH
TRBV7-9 ASSLAGANTEAF
TRBV6-4 ASSENSGRNYGYT
TRBV30 AWSVDVANYGYT
TRBV18 ASSPRGGLDGNTIY
TRBV5-8 ASSRSWGRRNSPLH
TRBV18 ASSPGDRVN
TRBV7-2 ASSNGQGSWRAF
TRBV28 ASTLEDRQGNEQF
TRBV2 ASSFRDQETQY
TRBV5-1 ASSLRDRGHTEAF
TRBV5-1 ASRSSRGTNYGYT
TRBV30 SGGRGGTEAF
TRBV7-9 ASSSQGYEQY
TRBV5-1 ASGPGGGEKLF
TRBV5-1 ASSPGTDTEAF
TRBV2 ASSAQQETQY
TRBV19 ASSLQPDRGGYT
TRBV6-5 ASSSLAGGRADTQY
TRBV30 AWSGAPGSPDTQY
TRBV4-2 ASSQDPSGGYRTDTQY
TRBV11-3 ASSLGIDRGLNEQF
TRBV4-2 ASSQAQGAIEQY
TRBV27 ASSPTGALSYNEQF
TRBV7-9 ASSLRELSSGEQY
TRBV30 AWSGANYGYT
TRBV18 ASSPDRGPGELF
TRBV10-1 ASGEAGGNEQF
TRBV3-1/TRBV3-2 ASSPTGGNGTNSEAF
TRBV6-5 ASRGTGVIEKLF
TRBV9 ASSAQQGRGSPLH
TRBV19 ASSIAGNQPQH
TRBV2 ASRTGGAELGYT
TRBV9 ASSGDRINNYGYT
TRBV18 ASSSTGDAGELF
TRBV6-5 ASSTAGWSPLH
TRBV3-1/TRBV3-2 ASSQAGLQGYYNEQF
TRBV24-1 ATSDTDRGRNQPQH
TRBV18 ASSPTPTLGGQPQH
TRBV7-2 ASSLTSGGSPTDTQY
TRBV5-1 ASSAMGGSLYEQY
TRBV6-5 ASVVSANTGELF
TRBV28 ASTRQSGGYT
TRBV9 ASSVGGTGVYGYT
TRBV10-3 AISPGQGNYGYT
TRBV7-9 ASSQGAVLLPLGYEQY
TRBV7-8 ASRPRGGTYNEQF
TRBV7-9 ASSLVAGTDTQY